A single sample is the source of the 25 T cell receptor beta chains below, sequenced in a study of long-term antiretroviral therapy in people with HIV (dated by TCRdb to between 2020 and 2023). The immunoSEQ hsTCRB v3.0 assay was used at survey level resolution for TRB variable region sequencing. The table was pulled from immuneACCESS by TCRdb, which kept in-frame rearrangements only. Such tables lose some clones; where checked, under half of the loss comes from unresolved V genes, and the rest has no known cause. A total of approximately 33,000 clones appear in this sample, 80% to 90% of them only once. The leading ten clones occupy under 5% of the sample. The source was unsorted PBMCs, collected 0.8 years before starting antiretroviral therapy. These receptors were taken from a man younger than 35 with HIV.

V and J are TRBV5-4 and TRBJ2-1; 12 bases are shared with TRBD2. J was trimmed by 9 bases and V by 4 bases; bases with no gene match: 11. Germline-derived CDR1 and CDR2 are SGHNT and YYREEE (reference sequence). This CDR3 is built from 16 residues. CDR3 amino acids: CASSNTGLAGMFEQFF. The CDR3 DNA is TGTGCCAGCAGCAATACTGGACTAGCGGGAATGTTTGAGCAGTTCTTC.

The chain couples TRBV11-2 to TRBJ1-5, with 7 bases fitting TRBD1. Germline V gene data show CDR1 as SGHAT and CDR2 as FQNNGV. The CDR3 covers 14 residues. V shed 5 bases and J 7 bases; nucleotides not matched to a gene: 8. In DNA, the CDR3 is TGTGCCAGCAGCCCCGACAGGGTCGGGCAGCCCCAGCATTTT. Encoded protein: CASSPDRVGQPQHF.

The V and J genes are TRBV6-1 and TRBJ2-2; D uncertain. V gave up 3 bases and J gave up 0 bases, with 8 bases separating them. Germline loops: CDR1 MNHNS, CDR2 SASEGT. CDR3 length: 15 residues. CDR3 in DNA: TGTGCCAGCAGTGATCAGCTCCCGAACACCGGGGAGCTGTTTTTT. Its translation: CASSDQLPNTGELFF.

J is TRBJ1-2 and V is TRBV6-5; unclear D gene. Germline loops: CDR1 MNHEY, CDR2 SVGAGI. The CDR3 has 11 residues. The V end was cut by 2 bases, the J end by 8 bases, with 6 bases between. This CDR3 reads CASSYGGGYTF. DNA of the CDR3: TGTGCCAGCAGTTACGGAGGCGGCTACACCTTC.

The V call is TRBV19, the J call TRBJ1-5; weak D call: TRBD1 (5 bases). The CDR3 consists of 15 residues. Germline CDR1 reads LNHDA; CDR2 reads SQIVND (reference sequence). Trimming stripped 3 bases from V and 6 bases from J, with 15 bases between. For the CDR3, the DNA is TGTGCCAGTAGTATGTGGGGCGGGCGTTCTCAGCCCCAGCATTTT. This sequence encodes CASSMWGGRSQPQHF.

V gene TRBV28 combines with J gene TRBJ1-5, with 8 bases matching TRBD1. The CDR3 is 15 amino acids. Germline lookup yields CDR1 MDHEN and CDR2 SYDVKM. Trimming took 7 bases from V and 1 from J; bases not matched to a gene: 6. The CDR3 nucleotides read TGTGCCAGCACCGCTCAGGGGGCCAGCAATCAGCCCCAGCATTTT. This codes for CASTAQGASNQPQHF.

The chain employs TRBV5-1 and TRBJ1-5, with a possible D match to TRBD1 (5 bases). CDR1 and CDR2 from the germline V gene are SGHRS and YFSETQ. V lost 3 bases to trimming and J lost 2 bases, with 9 bases between them. CDR3 length equals 14 residues. CDR3: CASSWGSGNQPQHF. CDR3 sequence (DNA): TGCGCCAGCAGCTGGGGCAGCGGCAATCAGCCCCAGCATTTT.

This chain links TRBV10-3 with TRBJ1-5; a weak D match, TRBD1 (6 bases). V was clipped by 6 bases and J by 7 bases, with 10 bases between them. The CDR3 totals 12 residues. Germline V CDR1 and CDR2: ENHRY, SYGVKD. The CDR3 region has the DNA TGTGCCATCAGCACAGGGAGACAGCCCCAGCATTTT. Protein product: CAISTGRQPQHF.

The chain joins TRBV19 to TRBJ1-5, with a weak D call TRBD1 (6 bases). Germline lookup yields CDR1 LNHDA and CDR2 SQIVND (reference sequence). V was shortened by 0 bases and J by 6 bases, with 15 bases between the two germline ends. CDR3 length equals 16 residues. In DNA form, the CDR3 reads TGTGCCAGTAGTATAGAGGGAGGGGGGTACGGTCAGCCCCAGCATTTT. Its translation is CASSIEGGGYGQPQHF.

CDR3 DNA sequence: TGCGCCAGCAGCCAAGAAGCAGGGGCATCCTACAATGAGCAGTTCTTC. It yields the protein CASSQEAGASYNEQFF. This chain links TRBV4-3 with TRBJ2-1, with D possibly matching TRBD1 (6 bases). Germline V lookup: CDR1 LGHNA, CDR2 YSLEER. The CDR3 runs 16 residues. V lost 0 bases and J lost 1, with 10 bases in between.

The chain combines TRBV4-2 with TRBJ1-2; D remains unclear. The CDR3 sequence is 12 residues long. CDR1 is LGHNA and CDR2 is YNFKEQ in the germline V gene. V gave up 0 bases and J gave up 8 bases, with 7 bases separating them. The CDR3 sequence is CASSQDTGGYTF. The CDR3, as DNA: TGTGCCAGCAGCCAAGATACGGGGGGCTACACCTTC.

A few counts support this clone. This chain joins TRBV14 and TRBJ1-1, with D possibly being TRBD1 (6 bases). This CDR3 region has 13 residues. The germline V gene has CDR1 SGHDN and CDR2 FVKESK. Trimming shortened V by 1 base and J by 6 bases, and 9 bases separated the two germline ends. CDR3 loop: CASSQGDNPEAFF. The DNA of the CDR3 is TGTGCCAGCAGCCAAGGGGACAACCCTGAAGCTTTCTTT.

The rearrangement joins TRBV19 to TRBJ2-7; possible D gene TRBD1, 5 bases. The CDR3 consists of 12 residues. Germline assignment: CDR1 LNHDA and CDR2 SQIVND (reference sequence). With 9 bases removed from V and 4 bases from J, the gap between germline ends came to 13 bases. CDR3 residues: CASSRVGYEQYF. The CDR3 coding sequence is TGTGCCAGCTCCAGGGTGGGGTACGAGCAGTACTTC.

This clone was picked up a small number of times. The rearrangement uses TRBV7-9 and TRBJ2-1; D gene unclear. Trimming took off 3 bases at V and 1 base at J, with 4 bases between the two ends. The CDR3 runs 13 residues. Germline CDR1 and CDR2: SEHNR and FQNEAQ (reference sequence). The CDR3 loop reads CASSFRSYNEQFF. CDR3 DNA sequence: TGTGCCAGCAGCTTTAGATCCTACAATGAGCAGTTCTTC.

This clone was counted between two and nine times. This chain uses TRBV7-9 with TRBJ1-3, with no clear D. CDR3 length: 13 amino acids. The V end lost 8 bases, the J end lost 0 bases, and 8 bases lay between the germline ends. The germline V gene has CDR1 SEHNR and CDR2 FQNEAQ (reference sequence). The CDR3 nucleotides are TGTGCCAGCCAAGATAGCTCTGGAAACACCATATATTTT. Encoded protein: CASQDSSGNTIYF.

This chain links TRBV25-1 with TRBJ1-4; no clear D gene. The V gene lost 6 bases and the J gene lost 7 bases, with 6 bases spanning the gap. Germline V lookup: CDR1 MGHDK, CDR2 SYGVNS. The CDR3 has 11 amino acids. CDR3 in amino acids: CASRMGEKLFF. CDR3 DNA sequence: TGTGCCAGCAGGATGGGTGAAAAACTGTTTTTT. Full variable domain (outside the CDR3, taken from reference TRBV25-1 and TRBJ1-4): EADIYQTPRYLVIGTGKKITLECSQTMGHDKMYWYQQDPGMELHLIHYSYGVNSTEKGDLSSESTVSRIRTEHFPLTLESARPSHTSQYLCASRMGEKLFFGSGTQLSVL.

The gene calls are TRBV6-5 and TRBJ1-1; D is possibly TRBD1 (6 bases). This CDR3 has 13 residues. V was trimmed by 4 bases and J by 11 bases, leaving 17 bases between them. Germline loops: CDR1 MNHEY, CDR2 SVGAGI. The chain's CDR3 is CASSSIIGGAAFF. In DNA form, the CDR3 reads TGTGCCAGCAGTTCCATTATAGGGGGAGCGGCTTTCTTT.

In this sample, this clone turned up once. V and J are TRBV29-1 and TRBJ1-2; no clear D gene. CDR3 length equals 11 residues. The germline CDR1 and CDR2 sequences are SQVTM and ANQGSEA. V dropped 4 bases and J dropped 6 bases, with 9 bases sitting between them. CDR3 nucleotides: TGCAGCGTTGGGACCTCCCATGGCTACACCTTC. As protein: CSVGTSHGYTF. The full variable domain, in which reference TRBV29-1 and TRBJ1-2 provide the parts outside the CDR3, is SAVISQKPSRDICQRGTSLTIQCQVDSQVTMMFWYRQQPGQSLTLIATANQGSEATYESGFVIDKFPISRPNLTFSTLTVSNMSPEDSSIYLCSVGTSHGYTFGSGTRLTVV.

V gene TRBV10-3 combines with J gene TRBJ2-5, with 10 bases identical to TRBD1. CDR1 ENHRY and CDR2 SYGVKD come from the germline V gene. The junction had 12 bases not matched to a gene; V was cut back by 10 bases and J by 1 base. CDR3 size: 16 residues. The CDR3 loop reads CATSGPGQGTQETQYF. For the CDR3, the DNA is TGTGCCACGTCCGGACCGGGACAGGGGACCCAAGAGACCCAGTACTTC.

DNA of the CDR3: TGTGCCAGCAGCCTAGACAGGGACTATGGCTACACCTTC. Its protein product is CASSLDRDYGYTF. J is TRBJ1-2 and V is TRBV5-6; 7 nucleotides line up with TRBD1. This CDR3 has 13 residues. After removal of 4 bases from V and 3 bases from J, the junction contained 3 bases not matched to a gene. The germline CDR1 and CDR2 sequences are SGHDT and YYEEEE.

This rearrangement joins TRBV18 to TRBJ1-6; 9 bases align to TRBD1. CDR3 length: 15 amino acids. Trimming at V came to 6 bases and at J to 5 bases, leaving 5 bases not matched to a gene. The V gene's germline CDR1 is KGHSH and CDR2 LQKENI. The CDR3 bases are TGTGCCAGCTCGCCCGGGACAGGGAATAATTCACCCCTCCACTTT. This translates into CASSPGTGNNSPLHF.

V is TRBV30 and J is TRBJ1-1; the D gene is possibly TRBD1 (6 bases). V gave up 5 bases and J gave up 6 bases, with 13 bases separating them. CDR3 length: 12 amino acids. The V gene's germline CDR1 is GTSNPN and CDR2 SVGIG (reference sequence). DNA for the CDR3: TGTGCCTGGGGTATCGGGGGCGCTGAAGCTTTCTTT. It codes for CAWGIGGAEAFF.

This clone occurred a few times. This chain links TRBV7-9 with TRBJ1-5, with 7 positions matching TRBD1. Per germline, CDR1 SEHNR and CDR2 FQNEAQ (reference sequence). This CDR3 comprises 16 residues. V was clipped by 5 bases and J by 2 bases; unmatched bases: 9. The CDR3 DNA sequence: TGTGCCAGCAGCAACTCCTACAGGGGCCGCAATCAGCCCCAGCATTTT. Residues: CASSNSYRGRNQPQHF.

This CDR3 reads CASSSAYNQPQHF. In nucleotides, the CDR3 is TGTGCCAGTAGTTCAGCGTACAATCAGCCCCAGCATTTT. The rearrangement uses TRBV19 and TRBJ1-5; no reliable D call. Germline values: CDR1 LNHDA, CDR2 SQIVND (reference sequence). CDR3 length equals 13 residues. The V gene lost 5 bases and the J gene lost 3 bases, with 8 bases spanning the gap.

The chain recombines TRBV6-1 with TRBJ2-2, with D possibly being TRBD1 (6 bases). Trimming took off 6 bases at V and 3 bases at J, with 8 bases between the two ends. This CDR3 is 13 amino acids long. Germline V gene data show CDR1 as MNHNS and CDR2 as SASEGT. In nucleotides, the CDR3 is TGTGCCAGCAGGGACAGCTACACCGGGGAGCTGTTTTTT. Amino acids: CASRDSYTGELFF.